The clone carrying this TCR beta chain was counted between two and nine times. Its antigen remains unidentified. This CDR3 is built from 15 residues. Germline values: CDR1 KGHSH, CDR2 LQKENI. With 3 bases clipped from V and 1 base from J, the junction kept 6 bases outside the gene matches. Reverse transcription of all isolated RNA meant that expressed TCRB transcripts were sequenced. This table comes from immunoSEQ multiplex PCR, and its TCRdb copy is limited to in-frame clones, with some not included. This sample has some 270,000 clones, with 13% to 15% found just once. These data are taken from a study of beta chain features in type 1 diabetes. Study-level findings and limits: For TCRB rearrangement, an influence of HLA type remained unresolved here. Patients showed naive, central memory and Treg TCRB repertoires that appeared more similar than those of healthy donors.

A single heparinised blood sample, averaging roughly 100 mL, was obtained per donor. Sorting that relied on CD45RO/CCR7/CD25/CD127/CD95/CD27 yielded CD4+ naive, central memory, regulatory and stem cell-like memory cells. The sequenced sample consisted of naive CD4+ T cells from blood. The chain combines TRBV18 with TRBJ2-7; 7 bases fit TRBD1. The TCR sequence derives from a woman aged 40-49 years in good health. This CDR3 reads CASSPTGTASYEQYF. The CDR3 DNA reads as TGTGCCAGCTCACCGACCGGGACAGCTTCCTACGAGCAGTACTTC.